The source of this TCR beta chain is a study of blood T cell repertoires in COVID-19 (dated by TCRdb to the early 2020s). For the wider study: Samples covering the acute and convalescent phases of COVID-19 were provided by collaborators in the United States, Italy and Spain. The material from the prospective study consisted of cDNA or gDNA derived from T cells, B-cell-depleted T cells, or PBMCs. The repertoires were made available in a free public database intended to serve as a resource for research on the immune response to SARS-CoV-2. Deeply sampled blood TCRbeta repertoires from subjects exposed to, actively infected with, or recovered from COVID-19 were included in the dataset. Samples came from the ongoing ImmuneRACE study (first 160 participants) plus 1,254 subjects from 6 global collaborators. Nearly every sample came with metadata listing a de-identified subject ID, COVID-19 status, age in years and sex. HLA class I and class II types, where available, came from metadata supplied by the sample provider rather than from assay-based typing. The paper's findings and limits, for the study overall: The quantity of clinical and demographic metadata differed by source and by participant and was supplied without curation.

V is reduced by 0 bases and J by 1 base, leaving a spacing of 13 bases between them. The germline V gene specifies SGHRS as CDR1 and YFSETQ as CDR2. The CDR3 has 16 amino acids, counting the end cysteine and phenylalanine. Only the CDR3 DNA stays, 48 bases, in frame from base 1. Details on this clone: It has no known antigen specificity. One base away there is no much larger clone; base qualities are not given.

The immunoSEQ Assay, a bias-controlled multiplex PCR, was used to amplify TCRbeta CDR3 regions from genomic DNA. As for the original processing: Nucleated cell counts per sample were estimated from amplification of reference gene primers within the assay. To quantify the absolute abundance of each unique TCRbeta CDR3 rearrangement, sequence reads were collapsed and filtered. For each sample, productive Simpson clonality was calculated as the square root of Simpson's diversity index over productive rearrangements. Held by TCRdb, this immuneACCESS table contains in-frame sequences only and omits some clones. Under half of the omission traces to an unresolved V gene where checked; the cause of the rest is unknown. V and J calls and clone size are as listed in that table; D and trimming were resolved from the DNA. The sample table shows 250,000 to 300,000 clones, and approximately 86% are seen once. In total, the top ten clones hold around 13% of the sample.

At one collaborating source in Seattle, patients were enrolled during active infection and were followed longitudinally through the course of disease. Whole blood was collected in K2EDTA tubes by collaborating institutions according to the institutions' own protocols. For TCRbeta analysis, collaborators shipped samples in one of three forms: frozen whole blood, isolated PBMCs, or DNA extracted from either of those sample types. The sequencing sample was made of peripheral blood. This receptor was identified in a woman in her sixties or seventies with COVID-19, enrolled during active disease. This chain joins TRBV5-1 to TRBJ1-1; possibly the D gene is TRBD1, per 6 matching bases. The nucleotides are TGCGCCAGCAGCTTGGCCATGGGGGCGGGGAACACTGAAGCTTTCTTT. The resulting protein is CASSLAMGAGNTEAFF. The CDR3, completed at both ends by the reference TRBV5-1 and TRBJ1-1 genes, gives the full variable domain KAGVTQTPRYLIKTRGQQVTLSCSPISGHRSVSWYQQTPGQGLQFLFEYFSETQRNKGNFPGRFSGRQFSNSRSEMNVSTLELGDSALYLCASSLAMGAGNTEAFFGQGTRLTVV.